What follows are 3 T cell receptor beta chains derived from one specimen sequenced in a study of blood T cell repertoires in COVID-19. The data were produced by immunoSEQ multiplex PCR, yet TCRdb's version contains in-frame clones alone and is incomplete. The sample records 200,000 to 300,000 clones, around 85% being singletons. The sample consisted of peripheral blood. Source of these receptors: a woman in her 30s who had recovered from COVID-19.

V is TRBV2 and J is TRBJ1-3, with D possibly TRBD1 on 5 matching bases. The germline V gene encodes CDR1 SNHLY and CDR2 FYNNEI. The CDR3 contains 18 residues. The ends were cut back, 0 bases at V and 2 bases at J, with 17 bases in the middle. Here the CDR3 DNA reads TGTGCCAGCAGTGAAGCTGCAGGGTGGTATGAAACTGGAAACACCATATATTTT. Its protein product is CASSEAAGWYETGNTIYF.

The V gene is TRBV7-2, the J gene TRBJ2-7; tentatively, D is TRBD2 (5 bases). CDR1 is SGHTA and CDR2 is FQGNSA in the germline V gene. V lost 5 bases and J 2 bases, leaving 10 bases between the germline ends. This CDR3 is 13 amino acids long. The CDR3 DNA reads TGTGCCAGCAGCACGGGGAAAACCTACGAGCAGTACTTC. Amino acid sequence: CASSTGKTYEQYF.

The rearrangement joins TRBV5-6 to TRBJ1-2; TRBD1 aligns across 7 bases. Germline values: CDR1 SGHDT, CDR2 YYEEEE. Trimming took 1 base from V and 3 from J; bases not matched to a gene: 9. This CDR3 has 16 amino acids. Here the CDR3 DNA reads TGTGCCAGCAGCTTGATTCTCCCCGGACAGGACTATGGCTACACCTTC. It translates to CASSLILPGQDYGYTF. The full variable domain, with the rest looked up from reference TRBV5-6 and TRBJ1-2, is DAGVTQSPTHLIKTRGQQVTLRCSPKSGHDTVSWYQQALGQGPQFIFQYYEEEERQRGNFPDRFSGHQFPNYSSELNVNALLLGDSALYLCASSLILPGQDYGYTFGSGTRLTVV.